The 32 T cell receptor beta chains below all came from one sample that was sequenced in a study of T cell responses to AZD1222 COVID-19 vaccine. Measured with immunoSEQ multiplex PCR; TCRdb has only the in-frame clones, and not every one. Of around 100,000 clones in the sample, almost 85% were seen once. The specimen comprised peripheral blood, sampled on day 0 of AZD1222 vaccination. These receptors were collected from an adult in good health.

The genes are TRBV4-2 and TRBJ1-5; 8 bases fit TRBD1. Losses at the gene ends were 1 base for V and 6 bases for J; bases not matched to a gene: 11. The CDR3 runs 17 residues. CDR1 LGHNA and CDR2 YNFKEQ come from the germline V gene. The CDR3 loop is CASSQVLDRGEGQPQHF. DNA of the CDR3: TGTGCCAGCAGCCAAGTCTTAGACAGGGGCGAAGGTCAGCCCCAGCATTTT.

V usage is TRBV7-9 and J usage is TRBJ1-1, with D perhaps matching TRBD1 (6 bases). The CDR3 extends over 13 amino acids. The V end lost 1 base, the J end lost 7 bases, and 10 bases lay between the germline ends. Per the germline V gene, CDR1 is SEHNR and CDR2 is FQNEAQ (reference sequence). CDR3 DNA sequence: TGTGCCAGCAGCTTAGAACAGGGAAGTGAAGCTTTCTTT. The encoded protein is CASSLEQGSEAFF. The whole variable domain, remainder taken from reference TRBV7-9 and TRBJ1-1, is DTGVSQNPRHKITKRGQNVTFRCDPISEHNRLYWYRQTLGQGPEFLTYFQNEAQLEKSRLLSDRFSAERPKGSFSTLEIQRTEQGDSAMYLCASSLEQGSEAFFGQGTRLTVV.

The rearrangement links TRBV6-5 to TRBJ1-5; D call uncertain. Looked up from germline, CDR1 is MNHEY and CDR2 is SVGAGI. CDR3 length equals 15 residues. With 0 bases removed from V and 5 bases from J, the gap between germline ends came to 11 bases. CDR3 coding DNA: TGTGCCAGCAGTTACTCAGCGGTAATTGATCAGCCCCAGCATTTT. Translating gives CASSYSAVIDQPQHF.

CDR3 sequence (DNA): TGTGCCAGCAAAGTCAGCCACACAGATACGCAGTATTTT. Translation gives CASKVSHTDTQYF. The chain is built from TRBV6-5 and TRBJ2-3; D is unresolved. Per germline, CDR1 MNHEY and CDR2 SVGAGI. The CDR3 contains 13 residues. V lost 7 bases, J lost 2 bases, and 10 bases lay in between.

The chain has TRBV29-1 and TRBJ1-2, with D unresolved. From germline, CDR1 is SQVTM and CDR2 ANQGSEA. The CDR3 length is 8 residues. With 5 bases removed from V and 6 bases from J, the gap between germline ends came to 1 base. CDR3 in amino acids: CSVNGYTF. The CDR3 bases are TGCAGCGTTAATGGCTACACCTTC.

This sequence joins TRBV19 and TRBJ1-1, with D possibly being TRBD1 (6 bases). V shed 8 bases and J shed 4 bases, with 11 bases lying between them. CDR1 is LNHDA and CDR2 is SQIVND in the germline V gene (reference sequence). CDR3 length: 12 amino acids. The CDR3 DNA sequence: TGTGCCAGTTCGGTCAGGGGCACTGAAGCTTTCTTT. Its protein is CASSVRGTEAFF.

Points on this clone: The junction departs from the called germline gene at one end, perhaps through a read error. This same CDR3 is encoded by further DNA sequences in the sample. For the CDR3, the DNA is TGTGCCAGCAGCCTTCGTGAAAAATTGTTTTTT. Its protein product is CASSLREKLFF. This chain uses TRBV3-1 (or the pseudogene TRBV3-2) with TRBJ1-4; D is undetermined. Looked up from germline, CDR1 is LGHDT and CDR2 is YNNKEL (reference sequence). The CDR3 sequence is 11 residues long.

J is TRBJ1-6 and V is TRBV19; TRBD1 aligns across 7 bases. CDR3 length: 17 residues. Germline assignment: CDR1 LNHDA and CDR2 SQIVND (reference sequence). Unmatched junction bases numbered 11, after V lost 8 bases and J lost 1 base. CDR3 sequence: CASRRLSGGSYNSPLHF. The CDR3 DNA is TGTGCCAGTCGGAGGCTTTCAGGGGGTTCCTATAATTCACCCCTCCACTTT. The full variable domain, with the rest looked up from reference TRBV19 and TRBJ1-6, is DGGITQSPKYLFRKEGQNVTLSCEQNLNHDAMYWYRQDPGQGLRLIYYSQIVNDFQKGDIAEGYSVSREKKESFPLTVTSAQKNPTAFYLCASRRLSGGSYNSPLHFGNGTRLTVT.

This clone was detected a few times. V gene TRBV9 combines with J gene TRBJ1-1; TRBD1 might be the D (6 bases). The CDR3 spans 15 residues. V gave up 3 bases and J gave up 3 bases, with 15 bases separating them. Germline lookup yields CDR1 SGDLS and CDR2 YYNGEE. The CDR3 here is CASSERTDQDTEAFF. The CDR3 DNA reads TGTGCCAGCAGCGAGAGGACAGATCAAGACACTGAAGCTTTCTTT.

The chain links TRBV2 to TRBJ2-1, with 7 bases fitting TRBD1. The CDR3 length is 18 residues. The germline V gene has CDR1 SNHLY and CDR2 FYNNEI. V lost 4 bases, J lost 0 bases, and 12 bases stayed unmatched. In DNA form, the CDR3 reads TGTGCCAGCAGTGTCCACTCGGACAGGAGATCCTCCTACAATGAGCAGTTCTTC. Protein sequence: CASSVHSDRRSSYNEQFF. Filled out from reference TRBV2 and TRBJ2-1, the complete variable domain reads EPEVTQTPSHQVTQMGQEVILRCVPISNHLYFYWYRQILGQKVEFLVSFYNNEISEKSEIFDDQFSVERPDGSNFTLKIRSTKLEDSAMYFCASSVHSDRRSSYNEQFFGPGTRLTVL.

The chain uses TRBV27 and TRBJ2-1; 8 bases are a match to TRBD2. CDR1 and CDR2 (germline): MNHEY, SMNVEV (reference sequence). The trim removed 5 bases at V and 8 bases at J, leaving 11 bases unmatched. This CDR3 is built from 15 residues. CDR3 residues: CASSQYTSGRYEQFF. The CDR3 nucleotides read TGTGCCAGCAGTCAGTACACTAGCGGACGATATGAGCAGTTCTTC.

In this sample, this clone turned up once. CDR3 coding DNA: TGTGCCAGCAGCCTCCTTGGGCAGCTGTCCCCCACCTTC. Translated: CASSLLGQLSPTF. The J gene is TRBJ1-2, the V gene TRBV6-5, with unresolved D. Germline V gene lookup returns CDR1 MNHEY and CDR2 SVGAGI. The CDR3 runs to 13 residues. V lost 6 bases and J 13 bases, leaving 21 bases between the germline ends.

J is TRBJ1-1 and V is TRBV5-6; D ambiguous. The CDR3 loop spans 11 amino acids. Trimming stripped 4 bases from V and 3 bases from J, with 4 bases between. Germline V gene lookup returns CDR1 SGHDT and CDR2 YYEEEE. The CDR3 coding sequence is TGTGCCAGCAGCAGATACACTGAAGCTTTCTTT. Translating gives CASSRYTEAFF.

J is TRBJ2-3 and V is TRBV7-2; D perhaps matches TRBD2 (6 bases). The CDR3 loop spans 15 amino acids. Trimming shortened V by 1 base and J by 1 base, and 9 bases separated the two germline ends. Germline V gene lookup returns CDR1 SGHTA and CDR2 FQGNSA. CDR3 in amino acids: CASSLVGGGTDTQYF. The CDR3 DNA reads TGTGCCAGCAGCTTAGTAGGCGGGGGCACAGATACGCAGTATTTT.

The CDR3 nucleotides read TGCGCCGCAACCCCAACCGGGACAGGGGTCTCACCCCTCCACTTT. Translation gives CAATPTGTGVSPLHF. The V and J genes are TRBV10-2 and TRBJ1-6; the match to TRBD1 covers 10 bases. Germline lookup yields CDR1 WSHSY and CDR2 SAAADI. V shed 11 bases and J 10 bases; nucleotides not matched to a gene: 14. The CDR3 spans 15 residues.

V gene TRBV6-1 combines with J gene TRBJ1-5; a possible D gene is TRBD1 (5 bases). CDR3 size: 16 residues. V gave up 2 bases and J gave up 6 bases, with 17 bases separating them. Germline V gene sequence: CDR1 MNHNS, CDR2 SASEGT. CDR3 bases: TGTGCCAGCAGTGAATCGGTACCAACGGGGGGTCAGCCCCAGCATTTT. The encoded protein is CASSESVPTGGQPQHF.

The rearrangement joins TRBV13 to TRBJ2-6, with 9 bases fitting TRBD1. The CDR3 contains 17 residues. Per the germline V gene, CDR1 is PRHDT and CDR2 is FYEKMQ (reference sequence). V lost 7 bases, J lost 0 bases, and 7 bases stayed unmatched. CDR3 DNA sequence: TGTGCCAGCAAGAGGTTGACAGGGGGCTCTGGGGCCAACGTCCTGACTTTC. Protein: CASKRLTGGSGANVLTF.

The chain employs TRBV3-1 (or the pseudogene TRBV3-2) and TRBJ2-1; D is undetermined. The length of the CDR3 is 15 residues. V lost 1 base and J lost 5, with 12 bases in between. Germline loops: CDR1 LGHDT, CDR2 YNNKEL (reference sequence). CDR3 coding DNA: TGTGCCAGCAGCCAAGCCACGACGGGTCACAATGAGCAGTTCTTC. This gives the protein CASSQATTGHNEQFF.

The V call is TRBV18, the J call TRBJ2-1; tentative D call: TRBD1 (6 bases). Germline CDR1 reads KGHSH; CDR2 reads LQKENI. V was trimmed by 2 bases and J by 5 bases, leaving 7 bases between them. The CDR3 is 13 residues long. This CDR3 is CASSPGQNNEQFF. Written as DNA, the CDR3 is TGTGCCAGCTCACCAGGACAGAACAATGAGCAGTTCTTC.

The J gene is TRBJ1-2, the V gene TRBV27; D unclear. The CDR3 has 13 amino acids. With 2 bases removed from V and 4 bases from J, the gap between germline ends came to 8 bases. The germline CDR1 and CDR2 sequences are MNHEY and SMNVEV (reference sequence). The CDR3 protein is CASSLRGSYGYTF. The CDR3 DNA sequence: TGTGCCAGCAGTTTACGAGGGAGCTATGGCTACACCTTC.

This clone was counted between two and nine times. This chain joins TRBV15 and TRBJ1-2; no firm D call. The CDR3 sequence is 15 residues long. Trimming stripped 1 base from V and 14 bases from J, with 23 bases between. The V gene's germline CDR1 is LNHNV and CDR2 YYDKDF (reference sequence). The CDR3 bases are TGTGCCACCAGCAGAGGGGCAGGCACCCTTCAAGATGGGACCTTC. Translating it yields CATSRGAGTLQDGTF.

This clone has only a few counts. The genes are TRBV2 and TRBJ1-4; 9 bases match TRBD1. V trimming: 6 bases; J trimming: 8 bases; junction bases outside the gene matches: 7. CDR1 and CDR2 (germline): SNHLY, FYNNEI. CDR3 size: 14 residues. This chain's CDR3 is CASRRGQGREKLFF. The CDR3 DNA reads as TGTGCCAGCAGGAGGGGACAGGGTAGGGAAAAACTGTTTTTT.

In its sample, this clone was seen a few times. V and J are TRBV5-1 and TRBJ2-1; 8 bases are a match to TRBD1. CDR1 is SGHRS and CDR2 is YFSETQ in the germline V gene. The CDR3 is 15 amino acids. Germline trimming cut 3 bases from V and 6 bases from J; bases unmatched to any gene: 8. The DNA of the CDR3 is TGCGCCAGCAGCTACGGACAGGGTGTTTCCAATGAGCAGTTCTTC. Its translation: CASSYGQGVSNEQFF.

The chain recombines TRBV11-3 with TRBJ2-1; no firm D call. The V end was cut by 0 bases, the J end by 0 bases, with 15 bases between. Germline CDR1 and CDR2: SGHNT and YENEEA. The CDR3 contains 18 residues. For the CDR3, the DNA is TGTGCCAGCAGCTTAGAGAAGGGTCGCTCGAGCTCCTACAATGAGCAGTTCTTC. Translated: CASSLEKGRSSSYNEQFF. The whole variable domain, remainder taken from reference TRBV11-3 and TRBJ2-1, is EAGVVQSPRYKIIEKKQPVAFWCNPISGHNTLYWYLQNLGQGPELLIRYENEEAVDDSQLPKDRFSAERLKGVDSTLKIQPAELGDSAVYLCASSLEKGRSSSYNEQFFGPGTRLTVL.

The J gene is TRBJ1-6, the V gene TRBV2; D gene uncertain. V was shortened by 1 base and J by 5 bases, with 6 bases between the two germline ends. The CDR3 runs to 14 residues. Germline V lookup: CDR1 SNHLY, CDR2 FYNNEI. The CDR3, as DNA: TGTGCCAGCAGTGAAGGGCGGAATAATTCACCCCTCCACTTT. Residues: CASSEGRNNSPLHF.

The chain joins TRBV11-3 to TRBJ1-6; TRBD1 matches at 7 bases. Germline V gene lookup returns CDR1 SGHNT and CDR2 YENEEA. V shed 1 base, J shed 8 bases, and the junction held 5 bases outside the gene matches. The CDR3 runs to 15 residues. The chain's CDR3 is CASSLGGRGDSPLHF. CDR3 nucleotide sequence: TGTGCCAGCAGCTTAGGGGGCAGGGGGGATTCACCCCTCCACTTT.

This clone was counted a few times. This chain joins TRBV2 and TRBJ1-4, with 7 bases aligning to TRBD1. With 8 bases clipped from V and 4 bases from J, the junction kept 4 bases outside the gene matches. Germline V gene sequence: CDR1 SNHLY, CDR2 FYNNEI. CDR3 size: 13 residues. CDR3 region: CASRQGFNEKLFF. The CDR3 nucleotides read TGTGCCAGCCGACAGGGATTTAATGAAAAACTGTTTTTT.

This clone has a single count. This chain uses TRBV5-4 with TRBJ2-5; 11 nucleotides align to TRBD2. The germline gives CDR1 SGHNT, CDR2 YYREEE (reference sequence). Trimming removed 4 bases from V and 2 bases from J; junction bases left unmatched: 4. CDR3 length: 15 amino acids. CDR3 protein: CASSPRTSGQETQYF. In nucleotides, the CDR3 is TGTGCCAGCAGCCCCCGGACTAGCGGGCAAGAGACCCAGTACTTC.

V gene TRBV11-3 combines with J gene TRBJ2-4, with 8 bases matching TRBD1. CDR1 is SGHNT and CDR2 is YENEEA in the germline V gene. The CDR3 has 13 amino acids. V lost 5 bases, J lost 6 bases, and 3 bases stayed unmatched. CDR3 in amino acids: CASSMDRANIQYF. The CDR3 DNA follows: TGTGCCAGCAGCATGGACAGGGCAAACATTCAGTACTTC.

The chain links TRBV14 to TRBJ1-2, with D uncertain. Germline values: CDR1 SGHDN, CDR2 FVKESK. Trimming took 1 base from V and 2 from J, leaving 8 bases between them. The CDR3 length is 14 residues. CDR3 sequence (DNA): TGTGCCAGCAGCCAAGCAAGCTGGAACTATGGCTACACCTTC. This codes for CASSQASWNYGYTF.

The chain is built from TRBV7-9 and TRBJ1-1, with D unresolved. Per germline, CDR1 SEHNR and CDR2 FQNEAQ (reference sequence). The CDR3 covers 12 residues. V dropped 3 bases and J dropped 6 bases, with 8 bases sitting between them. The chain's CDR3 is CASSFRQAEAFF. In DNA, the CDR3 is TGTGCCAGCAGCTTCCGGCAGGCTGAAGCTTTCTTT. Complete variable domain (other parts from reference TRBV7-9 and TRBJ1-1): DTGVSQNPRHKITKRGQNVTFRCDPISEHNRLYWYRQTLGQGPEFLTYFQNEAQLEKSRLLSDRFSAERPKGSFSTLEIQRTEQGDSAMYLCASSFRQAEAFFGQGTRLTVV.

The chain links TRBV19 to TRBJ2-5, with 12 positions matching TRBD2. This CDR3 is 14 amino acids long. Germline V gene sequence: CDR1 LNHDA, CDR2 SQIVND (reference sequence). V was clipped by 5 bases and J by 4 bases; unmatched bases: 2. The CDR3 protein is CASSGGLAGETQYF. Here the CDR3 DNA reads TGTGCCAGTAGTGGGGGACTAGCGGGAGAGACCCAGTACTTC.